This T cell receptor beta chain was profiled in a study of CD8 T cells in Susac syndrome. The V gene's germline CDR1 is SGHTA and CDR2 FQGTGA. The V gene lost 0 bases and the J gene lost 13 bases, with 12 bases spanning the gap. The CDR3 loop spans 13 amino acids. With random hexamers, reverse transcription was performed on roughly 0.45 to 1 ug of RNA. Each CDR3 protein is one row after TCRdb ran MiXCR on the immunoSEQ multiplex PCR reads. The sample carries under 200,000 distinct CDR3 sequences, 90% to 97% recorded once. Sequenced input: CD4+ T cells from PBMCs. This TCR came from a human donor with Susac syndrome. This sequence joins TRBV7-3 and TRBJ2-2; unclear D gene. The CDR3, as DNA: TGTGCCAGCAGCTTAACTGTATCGGATGGGCTGTTTTTT. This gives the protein CASSLTVSDGLFF.